This T cell receptor beta chain is drawn from a study of CD8 T cells in Susac syndrome. Study-level findings and limits: Detection of Susac-specific public clones gave some 15 in total CD8+ repertoires and about five in CD8+ TEMRA repertoires.

The V segment lost 4 bases and the J segment 3 bases; nucleotides outside the gene matches: 7. Germline loops: CDR1 SGHVT, CDR2 SQSDAQ. The CDR3 covers 16 residues. Comment on this clonotype: Antigen: not known.

Peripheral blood CD8+ and CD4+ T cells were profiled by TCR beta sequencing. Random hexamers primed reverse transcription of 0.5 to 1 ug RNA. TCRdb called the immunoSEQ multiplex PCR reads again in MiXCR, with one record for every CDR3 protein. The repertoire holds some 96,000 distinct CDR3 sequences, with about 95% as singletons. The origin of this receptor is a human donor with Susac syndrome. Sequenced material: CD8+ T cells from PBMCs. The rearrangement links TRBV7-4 to TRBJ1-4, with TRBD1 matching over 8 bases. CDR3 sequence: CASSSRGRVSNEKLFF. The CDR3 DNA follows: TGTGCCAGCAGCTCCAGGGGGCGCGTGTCTAATGAAAAACTGTTTTTT.